The T cell receptor beta chain under discussion was sequenced for a study of spatial heterogeneity in lung cancer. Overall study context: A total of fewer than 80 untreated early-stage non-small cell lung cancer patients served as donors. Study findings and constraints: Blood carried ubiquitous expanded tumor TCRs more at resection than follow-up.

This clonotype was counted ten times or more. Its target is not known. This CDR3 contains 16 residues. With V trimmed by 2 bases and J by 2 bases, 1 base remained unmatched. Germline-derived CDR1 and CDR2 are KGHSH and LQKENI. TCRdb itself ran the 5' RACE reads through MiXCR, one entry per CDR3 protein. The table has around 110,000 distinct CDR3 sequences, roughly an eighth seen once. Stated time point: blood at routine non-recurrence follow-up after resection. Sequencing covered unsorted whole RNA taken from tumor, nontumor lung or frozen PBMC. This clonotype was sampled from a male donor with early-stage non-small cell lung cancer. The sample here was PBMCs, taken at follow-up. J is TRBJ2-2 and V is TRBV18; TRBD2 matches at 11 bases. The CDR3 loop reads CASSPGTSGNTGELFF. The CDR3 DNA is TGTGCCAGCTCACCAGGGACTAGCGGTAACACCGGGGAGCTGTTTTTT.